This T cell receptor (beta chain) originates from a study of T cells in tuberculosis. Broader study findings: Smaller alpha distances in active tuberculosis partly reflected shorter CDR3-alpha lengths.

On average about 100,000 T cells per donor were immunosequenced. The repertoire was sequenced with immunoSEQ multiplex PCR; TCRdb's copy has only in-frame clones and lacks some. The sample has about 29,000 clones, around 89% seen once. On this clone: The antigen remains unidentified.

The sequencing input was PBMCs. The receptor was isolated from a donor aged 5-35 years with latent tuberculosis or without tuberculosis infection.

The CDR3 reads CASSGLAGVLQETQYF. As DNA, the CDR3 is TGTGCCAGCAGCGGACTAGCGGGGGTACTACAAGAGACCCAGTACTTC. The chain joins TRBV2 to TRBJ2-5, with TRBD2 matching 13 bases. This CDR3 region has 16 residues. J was trimmed by 2 bases and V by 6 bases; bases with no gene match: 6. Germline loops: CDR1 SNHLY, CDR2 FYNNEI.